This TCR beta chain was identified during a study of graft-versus-host responses after intestinal transplantation. Study summary: Anti-thymocyte globulin induction, then tacrolimus and steroids for two to four years, went to all recipients.

Concerning this clone: No antigen is known for it.

CDR3 length: 16 amino acids. The trim removed 0 bases at V and 7 bases at J, leaving 8 bases unmatched. Germline loops: CDR1 SGDLS, CDR2 YYNGEE. Assay: immunoSEQ multiplex PCR; the TCRdb copy retains only in-frame clones and omits some. Here the sample spans approximately 6,200 clones, about 83% being singletons. Findings of the study overall: Elevated graft-versus-host to host-versus-graft clonal ratios in allografts were recorded for patients with graft-donor T cell macrochimerism. Early after transplant, HvG declines were associated with peak levels of circulating GvH clones. Researchers found GvH clones in recipient marrow, and some showed up first in ileum or blood.

Tissue from the graft was processed to free its intraepithelial and lamina propria lymphocytes. The chain combines TRBV9 with TRBJ2-3, with 10 bases lining up with TRBD2. The sequence was collected from a human patient who received an intestinal transplant, so some T cells may come from the graft donor. Source: ileum tissue, taken just under 310 days after intestinal transplant. The CDR3 region has the DNA TGTGCCAGCAGCGTAGGGGCTAGCGGGAGAGGTAATACGCAGTATTTT. It is translated as CASSVGASGRGNTQYF.